The clone carrying this TCR beta chain was detected a few times. The sample is drawn from a study of identical twins. The CDR3 runs 14 residues. J gave up 2 bases and V 6 bases, and 3 bases lay outside the gene matches. Germline CDR1 MNHNS, CDR2 SASEGT. TCRdb re-derived calls from the 5' RACE reads in MiXCR, one entry per CDR3 protein. Of nearly 200,000 distinct CDR3 sequences listed, more than 15% were seen once; the top ten hold roughly two fifths. These same data were also listed under a study on T cells expressing NK-cell markers.

Sequenced: CD8+ T cells sorted from blood. The J gene is TRBJ1-5, the V gene TRBV6-1; TRBD1 matches 8 bases. This clonotype was obtained from a woman aged 18-29 years in good health. The DNA for the CDR3 is TGTGCCAGCAGGAAGGACAGGGGCAATCAGCCCCAGCATTTT. Translation: CASRKDRGNQPQHF.